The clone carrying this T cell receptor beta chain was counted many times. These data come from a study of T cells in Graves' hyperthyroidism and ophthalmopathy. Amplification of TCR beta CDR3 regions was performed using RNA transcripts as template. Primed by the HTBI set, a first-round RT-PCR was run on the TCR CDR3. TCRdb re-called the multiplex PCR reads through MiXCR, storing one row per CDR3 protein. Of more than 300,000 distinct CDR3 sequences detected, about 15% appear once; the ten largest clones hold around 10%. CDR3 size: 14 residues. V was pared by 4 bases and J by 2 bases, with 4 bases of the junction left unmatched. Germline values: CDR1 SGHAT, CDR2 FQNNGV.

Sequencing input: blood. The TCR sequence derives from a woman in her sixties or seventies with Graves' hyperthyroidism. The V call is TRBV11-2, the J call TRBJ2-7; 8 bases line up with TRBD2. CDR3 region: CASSSSSGTYEQYF. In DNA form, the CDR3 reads TGTGCCAGCAGCTCCAGTAGCGGGACCTACGAGCAGTACTTC.